The source of this T cell receptor beta chain is a study of cytomegalovirus exposure and HLA in healthy donors. About the study: Of all 360 or so donors who were genotyped, about 80% belonged to the Caucasian-associated ancestry cluster.

Trimming removed 2 bases at V and 5 bases at J, with 9 bases between. The CDR3 is 13 amino acids. Per the germline V gene, CDR1 is MNHNS and CDR2 is SASEGT. Researchers ran the PCR with 60 Vbeta and 13 Jbeta primers. The repertoire was sequenced with immunoSEQ multiplex PCR; TCRdb's copy has only in-frame clones and lacks some. The sample has around 70,000 clones; approximately 78% are singletons. A word on this clone: No antigen is known for it.

Study-level findings and limits: It was likely that a cluster of highly shared sequence variants was a sequencing artifact. There were several of the most significant clusters that appeared linked to common viral pathogens in a later analysis. Rarity characterized most TCR sequences, yet some public TCRs appeared in many donors.

Sequencing used PBMCs. The clonotype comes from a human donor in good health. This sequence joins TRBV6-1 and TRBJ1-1; weak D call: TRBD1 (5 bases). The CDR3: CASSEMPGTEAFF. The CDR3 DNA reads TGTGCCAGCAGTGAAATGCCAGGGACTGAAGCTTTCTTT.